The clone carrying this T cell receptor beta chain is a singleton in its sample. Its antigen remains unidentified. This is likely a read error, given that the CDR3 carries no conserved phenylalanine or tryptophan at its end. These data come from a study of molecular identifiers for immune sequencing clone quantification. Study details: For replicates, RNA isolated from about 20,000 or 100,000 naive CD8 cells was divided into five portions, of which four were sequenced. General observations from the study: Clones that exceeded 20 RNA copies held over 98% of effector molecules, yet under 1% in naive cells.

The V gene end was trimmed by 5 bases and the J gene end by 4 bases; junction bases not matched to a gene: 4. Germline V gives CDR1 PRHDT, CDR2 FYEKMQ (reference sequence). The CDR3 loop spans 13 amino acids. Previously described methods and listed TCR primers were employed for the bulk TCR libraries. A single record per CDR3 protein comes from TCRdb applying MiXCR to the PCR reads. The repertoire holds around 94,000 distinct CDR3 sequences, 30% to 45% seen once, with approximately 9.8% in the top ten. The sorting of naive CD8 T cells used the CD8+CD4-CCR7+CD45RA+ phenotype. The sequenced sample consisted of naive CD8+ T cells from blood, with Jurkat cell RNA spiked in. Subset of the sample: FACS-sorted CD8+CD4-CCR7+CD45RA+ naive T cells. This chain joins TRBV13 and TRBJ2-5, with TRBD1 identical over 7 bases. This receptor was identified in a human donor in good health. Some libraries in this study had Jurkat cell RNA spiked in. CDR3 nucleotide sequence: TGTGCCAGCAGCCCGACAGGGCGAGAGACCCAGTACATC. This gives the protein CASSPTGRETQYI.